Listed below are T cell receptor beta chains from one sample, sequenced in a study of T cells in Graves' hyperthyroidism and ophthalmopathy. One entry per CDR3 protein, called by TCRdb with MiXCR from the multiplex PCR reads. This table holds tens of thousands of distinct CDR3 sequences, 48% found once. Sequenced: blood. The receptors shown here come from a woman aged 45-59 years with Graves' ophthalmopathy. CDR3s include the opening cysteine and the closing phenylalanine or tryptophan. The D gene is left open where the match is weak. Expanded clones are given a class, and other clones once, few, many or no size at all.

V gene	D gene	J gene	clone size	CDR3 DNA	CDR3 protein
TRBV19	NA	TRBJ1-5	many	TGTGCCAGTAGTATTTCGGATAGCAATCAGCCCCAGCATTTT	CASSISDSNQPQHF
TRBV20-1	NA	TRBJ2-3	once	TGCAGTGCGGGGACTCCCGGGATACGCACCTGGCAGTATTTT	CSAGTPGIRTWQYF
TRBV7-8	TRBD1	TRBJ2-7	NA	TGTGCTAGCAGGCGAGGACAGGACGCCTACGAGCAGTACTTC	CASRRGQDAYEQYF
TRBV6-1	NA	TRBJ1-4	many	TGTGCCACCTCTAGCGGGACGGGGGGGGAAAAACTGTTTTTT	CATSSGTGGEKLFF
TRBV7-3	TRBD1	TRBJ2-5	many	TGTGCCAGCAGCCAAGGGGGCTCGGAGACCCAGTACTTC	CASSQGGSETQYF
TRBV19	NA	TRBJ1-1	many	TGTGCCAGTAGTATGTTTGGGGGACATTCGAACACTGAAGCTTTCTTT	CASSMFGGHSNTEAFF
TRBV2	NA	TRBJ1-5	NA	TGTGCCAGCAGGACCGGTACGGTTAATCAGCCCCAGCATTTT	CASRTGTVNQPQHF
TRBV9	NA	TRBJ1-4	NA	TGTGCCAGCAGCCCACCGACGGGGGGCCCTAATGAAAAACTGTTTTTT	CASSPPTGGPNEKLFF
TRBV20-1	NA	TRBJ2-3	many	TGCAGTGCCGTCCCGGGACAGGGTTGGCGGGAGGGTGAAACAGATACGCAGTATTTT	CSAVPGQGWREGETDTQYF
TRBV20-1	NA	TRBJ2-2	many	TGCAGTGCTATCTCCTCCAGGGAGAACACCGGGGAGCTGTTTTTT	CSAISSRENTGELFF
TRBV10-3	TRBD1	TRBJ2-7	NA	TGTGCCATCAGTGAGTCGAGGACAGGGACACGGGAGCAGTACTTC	CAISESRTGTREQYF
TRBV2	NA	TRBJ2-7	once	TGTGCCAGCATCCCGGACAGATCCTACGAGCAGTACTTC	CASIPDRSYEQYF
TRBV20-1	NA	TRBJ2-2	many	TGCAGTGCTAGAGATCTAAGGGGAGGCTTCACCGGGGAGCTGTTTTTT	CSARDLRGGFTGELFF
TRBV5-1	NA	TRBJ1-4	many	TGCGCCAGCAGCCTATCGCCGACGGGAGGAGAAAAACTGTTTTTT	CASSLSPTGGEKLFF
TRBV19	NA	TRBJ2-7	many	TGTGCCACCACCCCGGGGGGCAGCCCCTCCTACGAGCAGTACTTC	CATTPGGSPSYEQYF
TRBV19	TRBD1	TRBJ2-5	many	TGTGCCAGTAGATCCCTTGGACAGGGGCAAGAGACCCAGTACTTC	CASRSLGQGQETQYF
TRBV9	NA	TRBJ1-4	many	TGTGCCAGCAGCGTAGCGGCCAGCCGGTATGAAAAACTGTTTTTT	CASSVAASRYEKLFF
TRBV6-5	NA	TRBJ1-5	NA	TGTGCCAGCAGTTACTTTTCTGGGACGGTGAATCAGCCCCAGCATTTT	CASSYFSGTVNQPQHF
TRBV5-1	NA	TRBJ2-6	NA	TGCGCCAGCAGCTTGCTCTCGGTGGGGGCCAACGTCCTGACTTTC	CASSLLSVGANVLTF
TRBV20-1	TRBD2	TRBJ2-5	many	TGCAGTGCTCCCCCGCATAGCGGGGGCGAGGAGACCCAGTACTTC	CSAPPHSGGEETQYF
TRBV7-2	TRBD2	TRBJ2-1	NA	TGTGCCAGCAGCTTGGATAGCGGGGGGAACAATGAGCAGTTCTTC	CASSLDSGGNNEQFF
TRBV5-6	TRBD1	TRBJ1-2	many	TGTGCCAGCAGCTTACCCGGGACAGGGAAGGGCTACACCTTC	CASSLPGTGKGYTF
TRBV3-1	NA	TRBJ2-7	many	TGTGCCAGCAGCCAAGATCCAGGGACTTTAGAGCAGTACTTC	CASSQDPGTLEQYF
TRBV20-1	NA	TRBJ2-5	many	TGCAGTGCTAGAGATCTGATAGCAGCCCAAGAGACCCAGTACTTC	CSARDLIAAQETQYF
TRBV5-1	TRBD1	TRBJ2-2	NA	TGCGCCAGCGGCGTGGGGGTACAGGGGGAGCTCTTTTTT	CASGVGVQGELFF
TRBV20-1	TRBD2	TRBJ2-1	NA	TGCAGTGCTGTCGGGGCTAGCGGGAGGGAGCAGTTCTTC	CSAVGASGREQFF
TRBV19	TRBD2	TRBJ2-3	many	TGTGCCAGTAGCAGACTAGCGGGGGGGGCAGATACGCAGTATTTT	CASSRLAGGADTQYF
TRBV2	NA	TRBJ2-7	many	TGTGCCAGCAGTGCCGGACACTTACTCTACGAGCAGTACTTC	CASSAGHLLYEQYF
TRBV6-2/TRBV6-3	NA	TRBJ2-3	many	TGTGCCAGCAGTTACGCCGGCGGAATCACAGATACGCAGTATTTT	CASSYAGGITDTQYF
TRBV30	NA	TRBJ2-7	NA	TGTGCCTGGAGTGTTGACGGGCTCTACGAGCAGTACTTC	CAWSVDGLYEQYF
TRBV6-1	TRBD1	TRBJ1-1	NA	TGTGCCAGCAGTGGTTGGATTGGGCAGGGGGCTGGAGGGGCTGAAGCTTGCTTT	CASSGWIGQGAGGAEACF
TRBV4-1	NA	TRBJ2-2	many	TGCGCCAGCAGCCAAGAGCCCGTCACTAGCAGGAACACCGGGGAGCTGTTTTTT	CASSQEPVTSRNTGELFF
TRBV7-2	NA	TRBJ2-2	many	TGTGCCAGCAGCACCCAACTGGTCCTAGCCGGGGAGCTGTTTTTT	CASSTQLVLAGELFF
TRBV6-1	TRBD2	TRBJ2-2	NA	TGTGCCAGCAGCGACCGGACTAGCGGGAGGGACACCGGGGAGCTGTTTTTT	CASSDRTSGRDTGELFF
TRBV6-5	NA	TRBJ2-5	NA	TGTGCCAGCAGATCCAGGGGGGAGGGCCGGGAGACCCAGTACTTC	CASRSRGEGRETQYF
TRBV7-2	NA	TRBJ2-7	NA	TGTGCCAGCAGCTTAGGGACTATCCACTACGAGCAGTACTTC	CASSLGTIHYEQYF
TRBV15	TRBD1	TRBJ2-7	NA	TGTGCCACCAGCAGAGATCCGGACAGGGGCTCCTACGAGCAGTACTTC	CATSRDPDRGSYEQYF
TRBV19	TRBD2	TRBJ2-3	many	TGTGCCAGTAGTATAGCCTCGTTGCGGGAGATGGCAGATACGCAGTATTTT	CASSIASLREMADTQYF
TRBV12-3/TRBV12-4	NA	TRBJ1-4	NA	TGTGCCAGCAGTTGGAGCGGAGGGAAGAATGAAAAACTGTTTTTT	CASSWSGGKNEKLFF
TRBV9	NA	TRBJ2-1	many	TGTGCCAGCAGCGTACCCTCGCGGGCAGGGGGGAACGATGAGCAGTTCTTC	CASSVPSRAGGNDEQFF
TRBV20-1	NA	TRBJ2-5	NA	TGCAGTGCTAGGAGCGCAGTTGAGACCCAGTACTTC	CSARSAVETQYF
TRBV19	NA	TRBJ1-2	once	TGTGCCAGTACCCTAGGAAGGGTAGTGAGCTACACCTTC	CASTLGRVVSYTF
TRBV11-3	NA	TRBJ2-1	few	TGTGCCAGCAGCTTGGGTAGACACGCACAAGACAATGAGCAGTTCTTC	CASSLGRHAQDNEQFF
TRBV18	NA	TRBJ2-2	NA	TGTGCCAGCTCACCACGGGAGGATTCCACCGGGGAGCTGTTTTTT	CASSPREDSTGELFF
TRBV4-1	NA	TRBJ2-5	NA	TGCGCCAGCAGCCAAGATGCCAGACAAGAGACCCAGTACTTC	CASSQDARQETQYF
TRBV5-6	TRBD2	TRBJ2-5	many	TGTGCCAGCAGCCCGGGGGGGAAATCCTGGGAGACCCAGTACTTC	CASSPGGKSWETQYF
TRBV6-1	NA	TRBJ2-7	many	TGTGCCAGCAGTGACCCGGGACGGTTATTCTACGAGCAGTACTTC	CASSDPGRLFYEQYF
TRBV20-1	NA	TRBJ1-1	NA	TGCAGTGCTAGAGATCCGATGAACAGGTTGGACACTGAAGCTTTCTTT	CSARDPMNRLDTEAFF
TRBV19	TRBD1	TRBJ1-2	many	TGTGCCAGTAGTATAGGCTCACAGGGGGATGGCTACACCTTC	CASSIGSQGDGYTF
TRBV10-1	NA	TRBJ2-3	many	TGCGCCAGCAGTGAGTCGACAGCCACAGATACGCAGTATTTT	CASSESTATDTQYF
TRBV7-2	TRBD2	TRBJ2-5	NA	TGTGCCAGCAGCTCTAGGACTAGCGGGAGGGGCGGGACCCAGTACTTC	CASSSRTSGRGGTQYF